Listed here are 8 T cell receptor beta chains from one sample, sequenced in a study of CD8 T cells in ankylosing spondylitis. TCRdb re-called the 5' RACE reads through MiXCR, storing one row per CDR3 protein. The sample shows 250,000 to 350,000 distinct CDR3 sequences, around 19% of them seen only once. The sequenced material came from blood, either unsorted or a sorted T cell fraction (not recorded which). The receptors come from a male donor with ankylosing spondylitis or in good health (not recorded which).

This clonotype was seen a few times. The DNA for the CDR3 is TGTGCCAGCGGGGACACAAAATATAGCAATCAGCCCCAGCATTTT. It encodes CASGDTKYSNQPQHF. The chain employs TRBV12-3 or TRBV12-4 and TRBJ1-5; D may be TRBD1 (6 bases). The CDR3 contains 15 residues. Trimming cost V 8 bases and J 0 bases, with 14 bases left between them.

This clonotype was seen more than once but under ten times. The rearrangement joins TRBV3-1 to TRBJ2-1, with a weak D call TRBD2 (6 bases). Germline-derived CDR1 and CDR2 are LGHDT and YNNKEL (reference sequence). There are 15 residues in the CDR3. Between the trimmed V and J ends, which lost 5 bases and 6 bases, there was a span of 17 bases. CDR3 loop: CASSAPFGSVNEQFF. In DNA, the CDR3 is TGTGCCAGCAGCGCCCCTTTCGGGAGTGTCAATGAGCAGTTCTTC.

This clonotype showed up many times. This chain joins TRBV10-3 and TRBJ1-1; weak D call: TRBD1 (6 bases). CDR1 ENHRY and CDR2 SYGVKD come from the germline V gene. The CDR3 is 14 residues long. V shed 6 bases and J shed 0 bases, with 11 bases lying between them. The CDR3 loop reads CAISPRGVNTEAFF. The CDR3 coding sequence is TGTGCCATCAGCCCCAGGGGAGTGAACACTGAAGCTTTCTTT.

This clonotype has only a few counts. The chain has TRBV15 and TRBJ2-5; no firm D call. Per the germline V gene, CDR1 is LNHNV and CDR2 is YYDKDF (reference sequence). This CDR3 comprises 15 residues. Trimming removed 4 bases from V and 4 bases from J, with 16 bases in between. Here the CDR3 reads CATSMKTFPPETQYF. The CDR3 region has the DNA TGTGCCACCAGCATGAAAACCTTTCCCCCAGAGACCCAGTACTTC. The whole variable domain, remainder taken from reference TRBV15 and TRBJ2-5, is DAMVIQNPRYQVTQFGKPVTLSCSQTLNHNVMYWYQQKSSQAPKLLFHYYDKDFNNEADTPDNFQSRRPNTSFCFLDIRSPGLGDTAMYLCATSMKTFPPETQYFGPGTRLLVL.

This chain joins TRBV2 and TRBJ2-3; tentatively, D is TRBD1 (6 bases). The length of the CDR3 is 14 residues. V was pared by 3 bases and J by 2 bases, with 9 bases between. Germline assignment: CDR1 SNHLY and CDR2 FYNNEI. CDR3 sequence reads: CASSDRTDTDTQYF. The DNA of the CDR3 is TGTGCCAGCAGTGACCGGACAGACACAGATACGCAGTATTTT.

This clonotype was found many times. The chain links TRBV12-3 or TRBV12-4 to TRBJ1-5, with a tentative D call TRBD1 (5 bases). The CDR3 has 12 residues. Trimming cost V 6 bases and J 9 bases, with 12 bases left between them. The CDR3 DNA is TGTGCCAGCAGCCTTGGGGACTTGCCCCAGCATTTT. As protein: CASSLGDLPQHF.

The chain links TRBV10-2 to TRBJ2-2; D gene ambiguous. CDR3 length: 12 residues. CDR1 WSHSY and CDR2 SAAADI come from the germline V gene. V dropped 11 bases and J dropped 5 bases, with 12 bases sitting between them. The CDR3 loop reads CAGASVTGELFF. As DNA, the CDR3 is TGCGCCGGAGCTTCAGTAACCGGGGAGCTGTTTTTT.

This clonotype occurred many times. CDR3 sequence: CSASTGTTANEQFF. For the CDR3, the DNA is TGCAGTGCTAGTACGGGCACAACGGCCAATGAGCAGTTCTTC. This chain uses TRBV20-1 with TRBJ2-1; no firm D call. V lost 3 bases, J lost 6 bases, and 15 bases lay in between. Germline V gene lookup returns CDR1 DFQATT and CDR2 SNEGSKA (reference sequence). There are 14 residues in the CDR3.